Below, 6 T cell receptor beta chains from the same sample are listed, as sequenced in a study of control samples from healthy donors and cancer patients. The data were produced by immunoSEQ multiplex PCR, yet TCRdb's version contains in-frame clones alone and is incomplete. The data show fewer than 90,000 clones, roughly 94% seen once. Specimen: blood. The receptors derive from a woman aged 40 to 50 in good health.

The rearrangement links TRBV19 to TRBJ2-4; 9 bases line up with TRBD1. V gave up 3 bases and J gave up 0 bases; unmatched junction bases: 12. Germline V CDR1 and CDR2: LNHDA, SQIVND (reference sequence). The length of the CDR3 is 19 residues. The CDR3 protein is CASSISRYRGRLAKNIQYF. DNA of the CDR3: TGTGCCAGTAGTATCAGCCGGTACAGGGGGCGACTAGCCAAAAACATTCAGTACTTC.

The gene calls are TRBV7-9 and TRBJ2-5, with TRBD1 as a possible D gene (6 bases). CDR1 is SEHNR and CDR2 is FQNEAQ in the germline V gene (reference sequence). Trimming removed 0 bases at V and 5 bases at J, with 10 bases between. The CDR3 runs to 14 residues. The CDR3 nucleotides are TGTGCCAGCAGCTTAGCCGCAGGGGATGAGACCCAGTACTTC. Protein sequence: CASSLAAGDETQYF.

The rearrangement joins TRBV6-2 or TRBV6-3 to TRBJ2-3; no definite D call. The CDR3 is made up of 18 amino acids. Trimming removed 2 bases at V and 2 bases at J, with 20 bases between. Germline CDR1 reads MNHEY; CDR2 reads SVGEGT. DNA of the CDR3: TGTGCCAGCAGTTACCCTACCGTCCTGGCAGACATCACAGATACGCAGTATTTT. This codes for CASSYPTVLADITDTQYF.

This chain joins TRBV7-3 and TRBJ2-7; D might be TRBD1 (6 bases). Germline CDR1 is SGHTA and CDR2 is FQGTGA. The CDR3 covers 13 residues. Trimming took off 4 bases at V and 4 bases at J, with 11 bases between the two ends. The chain's CDR3 is CASSSQQGYEQYF. The CDR3 region has the DNA TGTGCCAGCAGCTCCCAACAGGGATACGAGCAGTACTTC.

The chain employs TRBV19 and TRBJ1-2; D not certain. Trimming pared 5 bases from V and 3 bases from J, leaving 7 bases between. This CDR3 has 12 amino acids. The germline CDR1 and CDR2 sequences are LNHDA and SQIVND (reference sequence). The CDR3 coding sequence is TGTGCCAGTAGTCTCTCAGACTATGGCTACACCTTC. This sequence encodes CASSLSDYGYTF.

The chain combines TRBV18 with TRBJ1-3; D unresolved. V gave up 3 bases and J gave up 3 bases, with 9 bases separating them. CDR1 and CDR2 (germline): KGHSH, LQKENI. The CDR3 consists of 14 residues. The CDR3: CASSPASGGNTIYF. CDR3 coding DNA: TGTGCCAGCTCACCGGCCAGTGGTGGAAACACCATATATTTT.